This is a list of T cell receptor beta chains from one sample in a study of blood T cell repertoires in COVID-19. Sequencing was performed with immunoSEQ multiplex PCR; in TCRdb, only in-frame clones are kept and a portion is missing. The repertoire has about 670,000 clones, approximately 90% of them found once; the top ten carry over 0.2%. Sequences were obtained from peripheral blood. The receptors originated from a woman between 18 and 30 years old with acute or convalescent COVID-19. CDR3s include the opening cysteine and the closing phenylalanine or tryptophan. D genes are given only for firm matches. Some rows mark clone size as missing; the rest say once, few, many or name a class of expanded clone.

J	D	size	V	DNA	CDR3
TRBJ2-1	-	-	TRBV24-1	TGTGCCACCAGTGACCGGACTCATAGAATAAATGAGCAGTTCTTC	CATSDRTHRINEQFF
TRBJ2-2	TRBD2	-	TRBV6-5	TGTGCCAGCACTCCGGGGGGCGGGGAGCTGTTTTTT	CASTPGGGELFF
TRBJ1-3	-	-	TRBV6-2/TRBV6-3	TGTGCCAGCAGCCCCACGGGTTTCAGTGTTGGCACCATATATTTT	CASSPTGFSVGTIYF
TRBJ2-5	TRBD2	-	TRBV14	TGTGCCAGCAGCCAAGGGACTAGCGGGCGCCACCAGTACTTC	CASSQGTSGRHQYF
TRBJ1-1	-	-	TRBV5-4	TGTGCCAGCAGCTGGGTGGACAGCATGAACACTGAAGCTTTCTTT	CASSWVDSMNTEAFF
TRBJ1-1	-	-	TRBV5-1	TGCGCCAGCAGCTCCGGGGGAACAATGAACACTGAAGCTTTCTTT	CASSSGGTMNTEAFF
TRBJ2-7	-	-	TRBV2	TGTGCCAGCAGGACAGGTGGACCGCAGTACTTC	CASRTGGPQYF
TRBJ1-2	TRBD1	-	TRBV5-6	TGTGCCAGCAGCGAAGGACAGGGCGAATTCTACACCTTC	CASSEGQGEFYTF
TRBJ1-6	-	-	TRBV7-9	TGTGCCAGCAGCCAGCCGGGACTCGGAGGTTCACCCCTCCACTTT	CASSQPGLGGSPLHF
TRBJ2-5	-	-	TRBV5-5	TGTGCCAGCAGCTTACCGAGTTGGACTCAAGAGACCCAGTACTTC	CASSLPSWTQETQYF
TRBJ2-7	TRBD2	-	TRBV27	TGTGCCAGCAGTTTATCTCTAGCGGGTGCCTACGAGCAGTACTTC	CASSLSLAGAYEQYF
TRBJ1-2	TRBD1	-	TRBV15	TGTGCCACCAGCAGAGCGGACAGGGAGCTCGGCTACACCTTC	CATSRADRELGYTF
TRBJ1-2	TRBD1	-	TRBV4-1	TGCGCCAGCAGCCAAGGGAAAAACAGGGGTTTACCCTATGGCTACACCTTC	CASSQGKNRGLPYGYTF
TRBJ2-7	TRBD2	-	TRBV18	TGTGCCAGCTCGCCTGCGGGGGACTACGAGCAGTACTTC	CASSPAGDYEQYF
TRBJ1-1	-	few	TRBV3-1/TRBV3-2	TGTGCCAGCAGCTCCAATAGGGGAACTGAAGCTTTCTTT	CASSSNRGTEAFF
TRBJ1-5	TRBD1	-	TRBV5-1	TGCGCCAGCAGCTGGGGACAGCCTGATCAGCCCCAGCATTTT	CASSWGQPDQPQHF
TRBJ2-1	TRBD2	-	TRBV5-4	TGTGCCAGCAGCTTGATTGCGGGGGGACCCTACAATGAGCAGTTCTTC	CASSLIAGGPYNEQFF
TRBJ1-3	-	-	TRBV27	TGTGCCAGCAGTTTACGGGGGACCTCTGGAAACACCATATATTTT	CASSLRGTSGNTIYF
TRBJ1-5	-	-	TRBV30	TGTGCCTGGAGTACAGGGAAGGGCGGTAATCAGCCCCAGCATTTT	CAWSTGKGGNQPQHF
TRBJ2-1	-	-	TRBV18	TGTGCCAGCTCACCAGCGACTCGAGTTTACAATGAGCAGTTCTTC	CASSPATRVYNEQFF
TRBJ2-5	TRBD1	-	TRBV5-4	TGTGCCAGCAGCTTCTGGACAGGGGGCTATGAGACCCAGTACTTC	CASSFWTGGYETQYF
TRBJ1-4	-	-	TRBV5-5	TGTGCCAGCAGCTTCAGGGGTACAAGAGAAAAACTGTTTTTT	CASSFRGTREKLFF
TRBJ2-7	TRBD2	-	TRBV7-2	TGTGCCAGCAGCCCACGACGGGTAGCGGGGTCCTACGAGCAGTACTTC	CASSPRRVAGSYEQYF
TRBJ1-5	TRBD1	-	TRBV10-3	TGTGCCATCAGTGTTGGACAGGGTATCGGGGTGGGCTCCCAGCATTTT	CAISVGQGIGVGSQHF
TRBJ2-7	TRBD1	-	TRBV4-3	TGCGCCAGCAGCCAAGCCCCGGGACAGAGTGGTGTTTTTCACGAGCAGTACTTC	CASSQAPGQSGVFHEQYF
TRBJ2-2	TRBD2	few	TRBV3-1/TRBV3-2	TGTGCCAGCACCAGGACTAGCGGGGGCGGCCGGGGCACCGGGGAGCTGTTTTTT	CASTRTSGGGRGTGELFF
TRBJ2-1	TRBD1	-	TRBV11-2	TGTGCCAGCAGCTTCGACAGGGGGTACAATGAGCAGTTCTTC	CASSFDRGYNEQFF
TRBJ2-1	-	few	TRBV7-9	TGTGCCAGCAGCCCCCGAGGAGGGTGGGGCATGGGATACAATGAGCAGTTCTTC	CASSPRGGWGMGYNEQFF
TRBJ2-3	TRBD2	-	TRBV5-1	TGCGCCAGCAGCTATAGCGGGGGCCACACAGATACGCAGTATTTT	CASSYSGGHTDTQYF
TRBJ2-2	TRBD1	-	TRBV7-3	TGTGCCAGCAGCTTAGGGACAGGGAACACCGGGGAGCTGTTTTTT	CASSLGTGNTGELFF
TRBJ1-4	-	-	TRBV7-9	TGTGCCAGCAGCGAGAGAGGGGAAAAACTGTTTTTT	CASSERGEKLFF
TRBJ2-3	TRBD2	-	TRBV5-1	TGCGCCAGCGGCTACGGGACTAGCGGGGGTGCGGGTACGCAGTATTTT	CASGYGTSGGAGTQYF
TRBJ1-2	-	-	TRBV7-9	TGTGCCAGCAGTTCCAGGACAGCCGGCTATGGCTACACCTTC	CASSSRTAGYGYTF
TRBJ1-4	-	-	TRBV20-1	TGCAGTGCTAGCGCAGGCGAAAAACTGTTTTTT	CSASAGEKLFF
TRBJ1-2	TRBD1	-	TRBV27	TGTGCCAGCAGTGAATATAAAGGGGGCGCGGGCGGCTACACCTTC	CASSEYKGGAGGYTF
TRBJ1-1	TRBD1	-	TRBV12-3/TRBV12-4	TGTGCCAGCAACAGGGGGGGTACTGAAGCTTTCTTT	CASNRGGTEAFF
TRBJ1-5	-	-	TRBV6-6	TGTGCCAGCAGGACACAGGACAATCAGCCCCAGCATTTT	CASRTQDNQPQHF
TRBJ2-7	-	-	TRBV27	TGTGCCAGCACAAAGACAGGAGGAACCTACGAGCAGTACTTC	CASTKTGGTYEQYF
TRBJ1-2	-	-	TRBV30	TGTGCCTGGAGGACAGCAGCTACCTATGGCTACACCTTC	CAWRTAATYGYTF
TRBJ2-2	-	-	TRBV27	TGTGCCAGCAGTCAAGTCGGCACCGGGGAGCTGTTTTTT	CASSQVGTGELFF
TRBJ2-1	TRBD2	-	TRBV9	TGTGCCAGCAGCGTAGAAGAGACTAGCCTATACAATGAGCAGTTCTTC	CASSVEETSLYNEQFF
TRBJ1-5	-	-	TRBV4-2	TGTGCCAGCAGCCAAGATCTGTCTACCTCCACCAATCAGCCCCAGCATTTT	CASSQDLSTSTNQPQHF
TRBJ1-5	-	few	TRBV4-3	TGCGCCAGCAGCCAAGAGGGGACACCTAGCAATCAGCCCCAGCATTTT	CASSQEGTPSNQPQHF
TRBJ2-7	-	-	TRBV6-6	TGTGCCAGCAGTCTCCAGAGCACAAAAGTACTGGGGGCTTACGAGCAGTACTTC	CASSLQSTKVLGAYEQYF
TRBJ2-3	TRBD2	-	TRBV6-5	TGTGCCAGCAGTTACACTAGCGGGGACACAGATACGCAGTATTTT	CASSYTSGDTDTQYF